The 9 T cell receptor beta chains in this list originate from one sample, sequenced in a study of blood T cell repertoires in COVID-19 (dated by TCRdb to between 2020 and 2021). Receptor amplification or capture employed the immunoSEQ multiplex PCR assay. TCRdb obtained this table from immuneACCESS and retained in-frame rearrangements with V and J assigned. These tables miss some clones; where compared with another copy, unresolved V genes account for less than half of the shortfall, and the remainder is unexplained. The sample yields about 240,000 clones; around four fifths were counted once. Of the sample, roughly 1.9% falls within the top ten clones. Sample: peripheral blood. The receptors shown here come from a man aged 25-40 years who had recovered from COVID-19.

The chain has TRBV12-3 or TRBV12-4 and TRBJ2-3; D gene uncertain. Trimming stripped 3 bases from V and 3 bases from J, with 4 bases between. This CDR3 is built from 12 residues. CDR3 residues: CASSFRTDTQYF. For the CDR3, the DNA is TGTGCCAGCAGTTTTCGGACAGATACGCAGTATTTT.

V usage is TRBV12-3 or TRBV12-4 and J usage is TRBJ1-2; D not certain. The CDR3 is made up of 13 amino acids. The V gene lost 3 bases and the J gene lost 8 bases, with 13 bases spanning the gap. CDR3 in amino acids: CASSFSAVGGYTF. CDR3 sequence (DNA): TGTGCCAGCAGTTTTTCGGCCGTCGGGGGCTACACCTTC.

The genes are TRBV6-5 and TRBJ2-7, with 7 bases identical to TRBD2. Looked up from germline, CDR1 is MNHEY and CDR2 is SVGAGI. The CDR3 runs 15 residues. Losses at the gene ends were 4 bases for V and 2 bases for J; bases not matched to a gene: 8. CDR3: CASSSKAGIAYEQYF. The CDR3 DNA sequence: TGTGCCAGCAGTTCCAAAGCGGGGATCGCCTACGAGCAGTACTTC.

The rearrangement joins TRBV27 to TRBJ1-1; D possibly corresponds to TRBD1 (5 bases). Germline CDR1 reads MNHEY; CDR2 reads SMNVEV (reference sequence). The CDR3 contains 12 residues. Trimming left V 6 bases short and J 11 bases short, with 16 bases between. The CDR3 loop reads CASSTSNKGAFF. CDR3 sequence (DNA): TGTGCCAGCAGCACATCCAATAAGGGGGCTTTCTTT.

The gene calls are TRBV7-8 and TRBJ1-6; TRBD1 matches 9 bases. Germline loops: CDR1 SGHVS, CDR2 FQNEAQ. With 5 bases clipped from V and 9 bases from J, the junction kept 5 bases outside the gene matches. This CDR3 has 14 residues. The CDR3 region has the DNA TGTGCCAGCAGCCCGGGACAGGGTCTTTCACCCCTCCACTTT. Protein: CASSPGQGLSPLHF.

A few counts support this clone. The chain joins TRBV2 to TRBJ2-5; D might be TRBD2 (5 bases). The CDR3 consists of 15 residues. CDR1 and CDR2 (germline): SNHLY, FYNNEI. V was clipped by 7 bases and J by 4 bases, with 19 bases between them. CDR3 DNA: TGTGCCAGCATAAAAACCGGGCAGGCGGGAGAGACCCAGTACTTC. It codes for CASIKTGQAGETQYF.

The gene calls are TRBV27 and TRBJ2-2, with 7 bases lining up with TRBD1. J gave up 5 bases and V 7 bases, and 7 bases lay outside the gene matches. The CDR3 loop spans 14 amino acids. Germline V gene data show CDR1 as MNHEY and CDR2 as SMNVEV (reference sequence). The CDR3 protein is CASKDRRVTGELFF. The CDR3 DNA reads TGTGCCAGCAAGGACAGGCGTGTGACCGGGGAGCTGTTTTTT.

The chain combines TRBV10-3 with TRBJ2-7; 7 bases are a match to TRBD1. The junction had 3 bases not matched to a gene; V was cut back by 4 bases and J by 0 bases. Germline CDR1 is ENHRY and CDR2 is SYGVKD. The CDR3 is made up of 14 amino acids. Written as DNA, the CDR3 is TGTGCCATCAGTGTAACAGGGGCCTCCTACGAGCAGTACTTC. Translating gives CAISVTGASYEQYF.

This clone was seen only once. The chain recombines TRBV6-5 with TRBJ2-3; 8 bases agree with TRBD2. CDR1 and CDR2 from the germline V gene are MNHEY and SVGAGI. This CDR3 is built from 15 residues. Germline trimming cut 5 bases from V and 9 bases from J; bases unmatched to any gene: 13. This chain's CDR3 is CASSPSGGRGGTQYF. In nucleotides, the CDR3 is TGTGCCAGCAGTCCGAGCGGGGGCCGCGGGGGAACGCAGTATTTT.